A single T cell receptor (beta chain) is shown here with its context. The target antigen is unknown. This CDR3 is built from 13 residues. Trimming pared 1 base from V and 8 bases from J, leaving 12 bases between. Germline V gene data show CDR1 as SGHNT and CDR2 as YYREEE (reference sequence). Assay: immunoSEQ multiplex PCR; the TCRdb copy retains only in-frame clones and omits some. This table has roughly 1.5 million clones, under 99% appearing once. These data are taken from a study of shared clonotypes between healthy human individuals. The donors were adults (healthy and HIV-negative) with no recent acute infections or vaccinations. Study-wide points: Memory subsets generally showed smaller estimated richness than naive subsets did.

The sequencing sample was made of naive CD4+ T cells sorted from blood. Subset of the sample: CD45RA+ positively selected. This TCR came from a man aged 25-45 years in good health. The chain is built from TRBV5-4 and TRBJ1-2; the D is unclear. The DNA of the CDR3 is TGTGCCAGCAGCTTGCCAGGAAAGGGCGGCTACACCTTC. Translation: CASSLPGKGGYTF. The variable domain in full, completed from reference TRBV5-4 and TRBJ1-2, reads ETGVTQSPTHLIKTRGQQVTLRCSSQSGHNTVSWYQQALGQGPQFIFQYYREEENGRGNFPPRFSGLQFPNYSSELNVNALELDDSALYLCASSLPGKGGYTFGSGTRLTVV.